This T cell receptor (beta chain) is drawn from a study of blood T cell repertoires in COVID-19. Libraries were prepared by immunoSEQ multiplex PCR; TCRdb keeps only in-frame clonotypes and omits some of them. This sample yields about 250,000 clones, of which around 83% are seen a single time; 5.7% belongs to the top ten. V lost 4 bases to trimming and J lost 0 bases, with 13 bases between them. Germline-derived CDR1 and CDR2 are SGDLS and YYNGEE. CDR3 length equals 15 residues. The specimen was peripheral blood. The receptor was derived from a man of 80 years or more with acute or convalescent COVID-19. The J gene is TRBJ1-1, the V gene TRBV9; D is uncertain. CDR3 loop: CASSPRGDLNTEAFF. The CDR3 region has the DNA TGTGCCAGCAGCCCCCGCGGAGATTTGAACACTGAAGCTTTCTTT.